There are a few counts of the clone carrying this T cell receptor (beta chain). The data are from a study of blood T cell repertoires in COVID-19. Some clones are missing from TCRdb's copy, which holds only in-frame ones; the method was immunoSEQ multiplex PCR. This sample has roughly 240,000 clones, with roughly 80% found just once. In germline, CDR1 is LGHNA, CDR2 YNFKEQ. V was pared by 0 bases and J by 4 bases, with 3 bases of the junction left unmatched. The CDR3 length is 16 residues. The sequence came from a woman between 65 and 79 years old with acute or convalescent COVID-19. The sequencing input was peripheral blood. This rearrangement joins TRBV4-2 to TRBJ1-6; 7 bases line up with TRBD1. CDR3 sequence reads: CASSQEGGQYNSPLHF. As DNA, the CDR3 is TGTGCCAGCAGCCAAGAAGGGGGACAGTATAATTCACCCCTCCACTTT.